A selection of T cell receptor beta chains follows, all from one sample in a study of T cell responses to AZD1222 COVID-19 vaccine. Assay used: immunoSEQ multiplex PCR; TCRdb lists only in-frame clones, some missing. Seen here are more than 95,000 clones, about 89% observed once, and the top ten hold approximately 12%. The sample consisted of peripheral blood, taken on day 0 of MenACWY control vaccination. All receptors derive from an adult in good health. The CDR3 runs from the conserved cysteine through the conserved F or W. Fields, in order: CDR3 protein, CDR3 DNA, clone size, J gene, D gene, V gene. A D gene is named only where the DNA matches it firmly. A row's size may be missing; if present it is once, few, many or a size class.

cdr3_aa: CASSDRVGNQPQHF
cdr3_nt: TGTGCCAGCAGTGACAGGGTTGGAAATCAGCCCCAGCATTTT
clone_size: .
j_call: TRBJ1-5
d_call: .
v_call: TRBV2

cdr3_aa: CSINREMNTEAFF
cdr3_nt: TGCAGCATAAACAGGGAAATGAACACTGAAGCTTTCTTT
clone_size: .
j_call: TRBJ1-1
d_call: .
v_call: TRBV29-1

cdr3_aa: CASSQVVGQGYGYTF
cdr3_nt: TGTGCCAGCAGCCAAGTAGTCGGACAGGGTTACGGCTACACCTTC
clone_size: once
j_call: TRBJ1-2
d_call: TRBD1
v_call: TRBV7-9

cdr3_aa: CASSSGTGGRPYEQYF
cdr3_nt: TGTGCCAGCAGCTCCGGGACAGGGGGCCGCCCCTACGAGCAGTACTTC
clone_size: .
j_call: TRBJ2-7
d_call: TRBD1
v_call: TRBV5-6

cdr3_aa: CASSWDTRYNEQFF
cdr3_nt: TGTGCCAGCAGTTGGGACACCCGCTACAATGAGCAGTTCTTC
clone_size: .
j_call: TRBJ2-1
d_call: .
v_call: TRBV7-9

cdr3_aa: CASSEGSATGELFF
cdr3_nt: TGTGCCAGCAGTGAAGGTAGCGCCACCGGGGAGCTGTTTTTT
clone_size: .
j_call: TRBJ2-2
d_call: .
v_call: TRBV6-4

cdr3_aa: CASSHPPTNYGYTF
cdr3_nt: TGTGCCAGCAGCCATCCTCCGACTAACTATGGCTACACCTTC
clone_size: .
j_call: TRBJ1-2
d_call: .
v_call: TRBV14

cdr3_aa: CASSNRRGPETQYF
cdr3_nt: TGTGCCAGCAGCAACCGAAGAGGTCCCGAGACCCAGTACTTC
clone_size: .
j_call: TRBJ2-5
d_call: .
v_call: TRBV21-1

cdr3_aa: CASSLATGTSGVTQYF
cdr3_nt: TGCGCCAGCAGCTTGGCGACCGGGACTAGCGGGGTGACCCAGTACTTC
clone_size: .
j_call: TRBJ2-5
d_call: TRBD2
v_call: TRBV5-1

cdr3_aa: CASSSLAGVGTDTQYF
cdr3_nt: TGTGCCAGCAGTTCACTAGCGGGAGTCGGCACAGATACGCAGTATTTT
clone_size: .
j_call: TRBJ2-3
d_call: TRBD2
v_call: TRBV6-5

cdr3_aa: CASSPGYEQFF
cdr3_nt: TGTGCCAGCAGCCCAGGCTATGAGCAGTTCTTC
clone_size: .
j_call: TRBJ2-1
d_call: .
v_call: TRBV9

cdr3_aa: CASSKEGRTSGSSTDTQYF
cdr3_nt: TGTGCCAGCAGCAAAGAGGGGAGGACTAGCGGTTCTAGCACAGATACGCAGTATTTT
clone_size: .
j_call: TRBJ2-3
d_call: .
v_call: TRBV21-1

cdr3_aa: CASSPDTGHYGYTF
cdr3_nt: TGTGCCAGCAGCCCAGACACAGGGCACTATGGCTACACCTTC
clone_size: .
j_call: TRBJ1-2
d_call: .
v_call: TRBV11-2

cdr3_aa: CASSMTGFTEAFF
cdr3_nt: TGTGCCAGCAGTATGACAGGGTTTACTGAAGCTTTCTTT
clone_size: .
j_call: TRBJ1-1
d_call: TRBD1
v_call: TRBV28

cdr3_aa: CASSPTVLSSGNTIYF
cdr3_nt: TGTGCCAGCAGCCCGACGGTACTAAGCTCTGGAAACACCATATATTTT
clone_size: .
j_call: TRBJ1-3
d_call: .
v_call: TRBV7-6

cdr3_aa: CASSSGSTGNTIYF
cdr3_nt: TGTGCCAGCAGCTCAGGGTCGACCGGAAACACCATATATTTT
clone_size: once
j_call: TRBJ1-3
d_call: .
v_call: TRBV6-5

cdr3_aa: CASTLFDRGLGNTIYF
cdr3_nt: TGTGCCAGCACCCTCTTTGACAGGGGGCTAGGAAACACCATATATTTT
clone_size: .
j_call: TRBJ1-3
d_call: TRBD1
v_call: TRBV2